Shown below are 22 T cell receptor beta chains from a single sample sequenced in a study of blood T cell repertoires in COVID-19. Profiling relied on immunoSEQ multiplex PCR, and the TCRdb table lists in-frame clones only, not all of them. This table holds roughly 15,000 clones, about 85% found once. The sequenced sample was peripheral blood. These receptor sequences come from a human donor in a cohort sampled during active COVID-19.

The chain recombines TRBV11-3 with TRBJ2-7; D is unresolved. This CDR3 has 12 residues. Germline V gene data show CDR1 as SGHNT and CDR2 as YENEEA. V lost 2 bases and J 6 bases, leaving 8 bases between the germline ends. The CDR3 bases are TGTGCCAGCAGCTTATCGATCGGCGAGCAGTACTTC. This translates into CASSLSIGEQYF.

This clone has just a few counts. The J gene is TRBJ2-7, the V gene TRBV28; 12 nucleotides align to TRBD2. After removal of 3 bases from V and 5 bases from J, the junction contained 5 bases not matched to a gene. This CDR3 region has 15 residues. Germline CDR1 and CDR2: MDHEN and SYDVKM. CDR3 residues: CASSLTSGSYHEQYF. CDR3 DNA sequence: TGTGCCAGCAGTTTGACTAGCGGGAGTTACCACGAGCAGTACTTC.

This sequence joins TRBV19 and TRBJ1-5; 7 positions match TRBD1. V trimming: 8 bases; J trimming: 4 bases; junction bases outside the gene matches: 5. This CDR3 has 13 amino acids. Germline-derived CDR1 and CDR2 are LNHDA and SQIVND (reference sequence). CDR3 nucleotides: TGTGCCAGTGGGACAGACGTAAATCAGCCCCAGCATTTT. It is translated as CASGTDVNQPQHF.

The chain links TRBV27 to TRBJ1-1; 7 positions agree with TRBD1. Trimming removed 4 bases from V and 1 base from J; junction bases left unmatched: 0. This CDR3 is 13 amino acids long. Per germline, CDR1 MNHEY and CDR2 SMNVEV (reference sequence). The CDR3, as DNA: TGTGCCAGCAGTTCAGGGGGGAACACTGAAGCTTTCTTT. It translates to CASSSGGNTEAFF.

The chain has TRBV12-3 or TRBV12-4 and TRBJ2-7; TRBD1 agrees at 10 bases. V was pared by 6 bases and J by 3 bases, with 2 bases of the junction left unmatched. CDR3 length: 13 amino acids. In DNA form, the CDR3 reads TGTGCCAGCAGGTGGACAGGGGGCTACGAGCAGTACTTC. Translated: CASRWTGGYEQYF.

The chain links TRBV7-9 to TRBJ2-7; 11 bases are shared with TRBD1. The CDR3 loop spans 17 amino acids. V trimming: 5 bases; J trimming: 2 bases; junction bases outside the gene matches: 11. Germline V gene sequence: CDR1 SEHNR, CDR2 FQNEAQ (reference sequence). DNA of the CDR3: TGTGCCAGCAGCCCAATCCACCCGGGACAGGGGGCCTACGAGCAGTACTTC. It encodes CASSPIHPGQGAYEQYF. Filled out from reference TRBV7-9 and TRBJ2-7, the complete variable domain reads DTGVSQNPRHKITKRGQNVTFRCDPISEHNRLYWYRQTLGQGPEFLTYFQNEAQLEKSRLLSDRFSAERPKGSFSTLEIQRTEQGDSAMYLCASSPIHPGQGAYEQYFGPGTRLTVT.

The chain couples TRBV4-1 to TRBJ1-1; tentatively, D is TRBD1 (5 bases). Germline CDR1 and CDR2: MGHRA and YSYEKL. This CDR3 contains 15 residues. The V end was cut by 0 bases, the J end by 5 bases, with 13 bases between. The CDR3 protein is CASSQERGMGTEAFF. The CDR3 DNA reads as TGCGCCAGCAGCCAAGAACGGGGGATGGGGACTGAAGCTTTCTTT.

The chain combines TRBV6-5 with TRBJ2-2; 7 bases map to TRBD1. The germline V gene encodes CDR1 MNHEY and CDR2 SVGAGI. V shed 7 bases and J 3 bases; nucleotides not matched to a gene: 5. The CDR3 length is 14 residues. This chain's CDR3 is CASKGARDTGELFF. The CDR3 DNA is TGTGCCAGCAAGGGGGCGCGGGACACCGGGGAGCTGTTTTTT.

The rearrangement links TRBV2 to TRBJ2-1; 7 bases are shared with TRBD2. Germline values: CDR1 SNHLY, CDR2 FYNNEI. The CDR3 length is 15 residues. With 4 bases clipped from V and 0 bases from J, the junction kept 3 bases outside the gene matches. The CDR3: CASSGGRGSYNEQFF. The DNA for the CDR3 is TGTGCCAGCAGTGGGGGGAGGGGCTCCTACAATGAGCAGTTCTTC.

This chain joins TRBV28 and TRBJ1-1; tentatively, D is TRBD1 (6 bases). The germline V and J ends were trimmed by 1 base and 1 base, with 10 bases remaining between them. CDR1 is MDHEN and CDR2 is SYDVKM in the germline V gene. The CDR3 contains 15 residues. The CDR3 nucleotides are TGTGCCAGCAGTTTATTGCAGGGGCGGAACACTGAAGCTTTCTTT. Encoded protein: CASSLLQGRNTEAFF.

This clone was seen only once. The gene calls are TRBV6-5 and TRBJ2-2, with D possibly matching TRBD1 (6 bases). The V gene lost 6 bases and the J gene lost 1 base, with 12 bases spanning the gap. The CDR3 has 15 amino acids. CDR1 is MNHEY, CDR2 SVGAGI, per germline. The CDR3 DNA reads TGTGCCAGCAGCAGCCTAGGGGGGAACACCGGGGAGCTGTTTTTT. Translation gives CASSSLGGNTGELFF.

This chain uses TRBV7-2 with TRBJ1-5; possible D gene TRBD1, 5 bases. The V end lost 6 bases, the J end lost 3 bases, and 15 bases lay between the germline ends. The germline V gene encodes CDR1 SGHTA and CDR2 FQGNSA. There are 15 residues in the CDR3. As DNA, the CDR3 is TGTGCCAGCAGTGTAGGGGCAGGATACAATCAGCCCCAGCATTTT. Amino acids: CASSVGAGYNQPQHF.

This sequence joins TRBV6-1 and TRBJ1-1; D unclear. The CDR3 is made up of 12 amino acids. Germline V gives CDR1 MNHNS, CDR2 SASEGT. Trimming stripped 3 bases from V and 8 bases from J, with 10 bases between. The CDR3 is CASSELTREAFF. The CDR3 DNA sequence: TGTGCCAGCAGTGAGCTGACACGGGAAGCTTTCTTT.

V gene TRBV4-2 combines with J gene TRBJ2-2, with 7 bases identical to TRBD2. Germline CDR1 is LGHNA and CDR2 is YNFKEQ. J gave up 3 bases and V 4 bases, and 11 bases lay outside the gene matches. The CDR3 has 17 amino acids. This CDR3 reads CASSPPGVAGHTGELFF. The CDR3 bases are TGTGCCAGCAGCCCCCCGGGGGTAGCGGGTCACACCGGGGAGCTGTTTTTT.

The rearrangement joins TRBV2 to TRBJ1-5; 7 nucleotides agree with TRBD1. The length of the CDR3 is 15 residues. CDR1 and CDR2 (germline): SNHLY, FYNNEI. J was trimmed by 2 bases and V by 5 bases; bases with no gene match: 6. CDR3 sequence reads: CASSRTQGGNQPQHF. Written as DNA, the CDR3 is TGTGCCAGCAGTAGAACGCAGGGGGGCAATCAGCCCCAGCATTTT.

The rearrangement links TRBV29-1 to TRBJ1-2; 8 bases are a match to TRBD1. CDR3 length equals 14 residues. The V and J ends lost 3 bases and 4 bases, in that order; junction bases with no gene match: 7. The V gene's germline CDR1 is SQVTM and CDR2 ANQGSEA. DNA for the CDR3: TGCAGCGTTGAGGTCCCAGGGGGCTTCTATGGCTACACCTTC. Protein sequence: CSVEVPGGFYGYTF.

The chain couples TRBV18 to TRBJ2-1; 7 bases are a match to TRBD2. J gave up 9 bases and V 2 bases, and 10 bases lay outside the gene matches. Looked up from germline, CDR1 is KGHSH and CDR2 is LQKENI. This CDR3 is built from 15 residues. In DNA form, the CDR3 reads TGTGCCAGCTCACCAAGCGGGACCGCGACCGGTGAGCAGTTCTTC. Its protein product is CASSPSGTATGEQFF.

This clone has a single count. The V call is TRBV28, the J call TRBJ2-6; TRBD1 aligns across 10 bases. The V segment lost 6 bases and the J segment 0 bases; nucleotides outside the gene matches: 11. CDR1 is MDHEN, CDR2 SYDVKM, per germline. The CDR3 contains 19 residues. CDR3 loop: CASRPMRGTGDSGANVLTF. The CDR3 DNA sequence: TGTGCCAGCAGACCGATGCGGGGGACAGGGGACTCTGGGGCCAACGTCCTGACTTTC. Supplemented by reference TRBV28 and TRBJ2-6, the full variable domain reads DVKVTQSSRYLVKRTGEKVFLECVQDMDHENMFWYRQDPGLGLRLIYFSYDVKMKEKGDIPEGYSVSREKKERFSLILESASTNQTSMYLCASRPMRGTGDSGANVLTFGAGSRLTVL.

The chain combines TRBV7-6 with TRBJ2-3; D might be TRBD2 (5 bases). Trimming left V 1 base short and J 7 bases short, with 18 bases between. The germline gives CDR1 SGHVS, CDR2 FNYEAQ. The CDR3 runs 16 residues. Here the CDR3 reads CASSLDGAPNGNTQYF. CDR3 bases: TGTGCCAGCAGCTTAGACGGCGCTCCGAACGGGAATACGCAGTATTTT.

This clone was found a few times. The chain couples TRBV27 to TRBJ2-1, with 7 positions matching TRBD2. Germline values: CDR1 MNHEY, CDR2 SMNVEV (reference sequence). The length of the CDR3 is 14 residues. J was trimmed by 7 bases and V by 7 bases; bases with no gene match: 10. The CDR3 sequence is CASTLLASVNEQFF. Written as DNA, the CDR3 is TGTGCCAGCACCCTACTAGCGTCAGTGAATGAGCAGTTCTTC.

V and J are TRBV28 and TRBJ1-1; no reliable D call. Between the trimmed V and J ends, which lost 6 bases and 3 bases, there was a span of 11 bases. The CDR3 loop spans 13 amino acids. From germline, CDR1 is MDHEN and CDR2 SYDVKM. CDR3 sequence reads: CASSLDTHTEAFF. The CDR3 DNA sequence: TGTGCCAGCAGCCTCGACACGCACACTGAAGCTTTCTTT.

This clone was counted once. The rearrangement links TRBV15 to TRBJ1-5, with TRBD1 as a possible D gene (6 bases). The CDR3 has 14 amino acids. V lost 4 bases, J lost 7 bases, and 14 bases lay in between. Germline V gene sequence: CDR1 LNHNV, CDR2 YYDKDF (reference sequence). The CDR3 sequence: CATSNNRVGQPQHF. CDR3 coding DNA: TGTGCCACCAGCAACAACAGGGTAGGCCAGCCCCAGCATTTT.